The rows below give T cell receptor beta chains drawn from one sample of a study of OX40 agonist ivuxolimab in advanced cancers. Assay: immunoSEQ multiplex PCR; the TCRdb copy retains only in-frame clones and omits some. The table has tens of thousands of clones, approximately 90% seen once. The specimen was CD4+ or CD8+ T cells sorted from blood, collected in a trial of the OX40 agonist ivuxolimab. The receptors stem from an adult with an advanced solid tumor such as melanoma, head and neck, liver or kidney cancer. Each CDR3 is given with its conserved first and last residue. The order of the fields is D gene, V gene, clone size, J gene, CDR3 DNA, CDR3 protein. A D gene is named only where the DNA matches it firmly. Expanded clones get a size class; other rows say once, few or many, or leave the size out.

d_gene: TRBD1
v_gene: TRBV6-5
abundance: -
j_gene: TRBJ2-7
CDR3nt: TGTGCCAGCAGCTTGGACAGGACAGGGAACTACGAGCAGTACTTC
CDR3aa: CASSLDRTGNYEQYF

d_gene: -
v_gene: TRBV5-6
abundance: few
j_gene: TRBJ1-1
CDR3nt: TGTGCCAGCAGCTTGGTGTTCCAGGGTTCTAGGCCTGAAGCTTTCTTT
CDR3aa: CASSLVFQGSRPEAFF

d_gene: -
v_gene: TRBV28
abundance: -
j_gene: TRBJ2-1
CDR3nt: TGTGCCAGCAGTTTGATGGAAGGACATGAGCAGTTCTTC
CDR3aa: CASSLMEGHEQFF

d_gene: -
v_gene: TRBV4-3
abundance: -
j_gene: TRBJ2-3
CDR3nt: TGCGCCAGCAGCCAAACGGACACGCGCACAGATACGCAGTATTTT
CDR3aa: CASSQTDTRTDTQYF

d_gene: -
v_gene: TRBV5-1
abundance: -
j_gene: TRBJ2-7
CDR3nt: TGCGCCAGCAGCAACTCCGGGACTTACTACGAGCAGTACTTC
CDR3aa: CASSNSGTYYEQYF

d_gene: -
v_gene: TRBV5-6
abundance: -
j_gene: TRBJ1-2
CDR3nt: TGTGCCAGCAGCTCCGGCGCTGGCTACACCTTC
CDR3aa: CASSSGAGYTF

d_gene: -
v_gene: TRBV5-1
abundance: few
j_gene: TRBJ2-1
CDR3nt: TGCGCCAGCAGCTTGGCCCAGAACAATGAGCAGTTCTTC
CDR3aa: CASSLAQNNEQFF

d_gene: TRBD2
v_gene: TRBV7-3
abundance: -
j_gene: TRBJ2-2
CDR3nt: TGTGCCAGCAGCTCGACTAGCGGGAGGGCGGACACCGGGGAGCTGTTTTTT
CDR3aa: CASSSTSGRADTGELFF

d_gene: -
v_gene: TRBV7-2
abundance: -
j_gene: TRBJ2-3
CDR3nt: TGTGCCAGCAGCTTACGGGGGCGGGAAGGCACAGATACGCAGTATTTT
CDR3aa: CASSLRGREGTDTQYF

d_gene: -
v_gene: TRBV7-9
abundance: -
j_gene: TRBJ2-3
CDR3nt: TGTGCCAGCAGCCTCACGGGCACAGATACGCAGTATTTT
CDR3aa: CASSLTGTDTQYF

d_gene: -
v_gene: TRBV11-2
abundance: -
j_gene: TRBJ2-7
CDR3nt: TGTGCCAGCAGCTTAGCGGGCCAGGCGGGAGAGCAGTACTTC
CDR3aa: CASSLAGQAGEQYF

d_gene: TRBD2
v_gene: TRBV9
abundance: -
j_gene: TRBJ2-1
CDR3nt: TGTGCCAGCAGCGCGGTAACTAGCGGGAGGGCCGGCATCCATGAGCAGTTCTTC
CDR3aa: CASSAVTSGRAGIHEQFF

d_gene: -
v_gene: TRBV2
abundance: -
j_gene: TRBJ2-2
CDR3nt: TGTGCCAGCAGTGATGAGGCGGGCCCCGGCACCGGGGAGCTGTTTTTT
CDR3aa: CASSDEAGPGTGELFF

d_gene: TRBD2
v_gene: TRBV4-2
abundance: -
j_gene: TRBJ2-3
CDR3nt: TGTGCCAGCAGCCCAGGACTAGCGGAGATCACAGATACGCAGTATTTT
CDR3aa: CASSPGLAEITDTQYF

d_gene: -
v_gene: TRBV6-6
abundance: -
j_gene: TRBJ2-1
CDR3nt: TGTGCCAGCAGTTACTCGCTCTACAATGAGCAGTTCTTC
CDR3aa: CASSYSLYNEQFF

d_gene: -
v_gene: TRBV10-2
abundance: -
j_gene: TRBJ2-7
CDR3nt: TGCGCCAGCAGCCCCATACCCTACGAGCAGTACTTC
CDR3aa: CASSPIPYEQYF

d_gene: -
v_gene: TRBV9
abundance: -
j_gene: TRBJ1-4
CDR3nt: TGTGCCAGCAACCGCGTGGGACGGATAAGTAATGAAAAACTGTTTTTT
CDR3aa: CASNRVGRISNEKLFF

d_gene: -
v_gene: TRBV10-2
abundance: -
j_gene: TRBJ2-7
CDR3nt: TGCGCCAGCATAGGCCCCCCTACCTACGAGCAGTACTTC
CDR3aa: CASIGPPTYEQYF

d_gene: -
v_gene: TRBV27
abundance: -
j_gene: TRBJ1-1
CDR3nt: TGTGCCAGCAGTTTATCGTTCAGGTTTATGAACACTGAAGCTTTCTTT
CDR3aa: CASSLSFRFMNTEAFF

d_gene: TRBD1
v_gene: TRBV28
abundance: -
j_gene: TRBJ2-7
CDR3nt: TGTGCCAGCAGTTACCCCGGGACAGGGGGCTCTCTGGACGAGCAGTACTTC
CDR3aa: CASSYPGTGGSLDEQYF

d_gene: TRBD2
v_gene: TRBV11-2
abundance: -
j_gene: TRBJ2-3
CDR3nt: TGTGCCAGCAGCGCCGGTCTAGCGGGATACACAGATACGCAGTATTTT
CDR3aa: CASSAGLAGYTDTQYF

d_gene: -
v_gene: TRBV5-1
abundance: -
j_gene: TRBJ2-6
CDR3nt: TGCGCCAGCAGCTTGCTCACAGGAGGGCGCTCCGGGGCCAACGTCCTGACTTTC
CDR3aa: CASSLLTGGRSGANVLTF

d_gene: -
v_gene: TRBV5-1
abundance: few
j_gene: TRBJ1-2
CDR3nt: TGCGCCAGCAGCTTGTTAACCGGGGTACATGGCTACACCTTC
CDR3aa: CASSLLTGVHGYTF

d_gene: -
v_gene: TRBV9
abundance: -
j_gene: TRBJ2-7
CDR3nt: TGTGCCAGCAGCGTAGCGGGCTCGGAGAGCTACGAGCAGTACTTC
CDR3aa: CASSVAGSESYEQYF

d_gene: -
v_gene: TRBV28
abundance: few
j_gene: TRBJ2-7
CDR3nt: TGTGCCAGCAGTCCCCAGTTGGGGCAGGGTTACGAGCAGTACTTC
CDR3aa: CASSPQLGQGYEQYF

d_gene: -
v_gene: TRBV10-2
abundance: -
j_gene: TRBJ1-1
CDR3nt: TGCGCCAGCAGTGGGGGACTGGGGAACACTGAAGCTTTCTTT
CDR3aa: CASSGGLGNTEAFF

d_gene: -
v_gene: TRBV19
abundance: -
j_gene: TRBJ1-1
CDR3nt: TGTGCCAGTAGTATCTTCGAGAACACTGAAGCTTTCTTT
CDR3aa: CASSIFENTEAFF

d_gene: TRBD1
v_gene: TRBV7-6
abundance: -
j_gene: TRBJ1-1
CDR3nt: TGTGCCAGCAGCTTTCAGACAGGGGAGGAAGAAGCTTTCTTT
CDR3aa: CASSFQTGEEEAFF

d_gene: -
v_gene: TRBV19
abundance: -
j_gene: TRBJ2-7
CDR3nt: TGTGCCAGTACCCCCGAGTGGCTTCCTACCTACGAGCAGTACTTC
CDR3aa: CASTPEWLPTYEQYF

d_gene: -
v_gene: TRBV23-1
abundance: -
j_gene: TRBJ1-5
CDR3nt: TGCGCCAGCAGTCAAGGGGTTGTACACATATCGTCCTCGAAGGCAGGCAATCAGCCCCAGCATTTT
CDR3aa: CASSQGVVHISSSKAGNQPQHF

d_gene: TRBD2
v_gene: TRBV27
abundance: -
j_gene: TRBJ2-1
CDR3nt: TGTGCCAGCAGTTGGGTTAGCGGGAGTACTGAGCAGTTCTTC
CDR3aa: CASSWVSGSTEQFF

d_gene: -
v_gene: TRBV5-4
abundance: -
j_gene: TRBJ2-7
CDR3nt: TGTGCCAGCAGCTTGACTAGCTCGGGGTACGAGCAGTACTTC
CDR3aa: CASSLTSSGYEQYF

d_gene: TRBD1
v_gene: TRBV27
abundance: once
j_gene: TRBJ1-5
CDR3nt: TGTGCCAGCAGTTCCGGGACAGGGATAGCCATGGGCAATCAGCCCCAGCATTTT
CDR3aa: CASSSGTGIAMGNQPQHF

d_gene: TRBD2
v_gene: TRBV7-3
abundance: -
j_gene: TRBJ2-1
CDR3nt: TGTGCCAGCACCCCCGGGGGGAGTGGGGAGCAGTTCTTC
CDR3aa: CASTPGGSGEQFF

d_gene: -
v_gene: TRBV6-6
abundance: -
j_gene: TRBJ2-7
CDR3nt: TGTGCCAGCAGTTACCAGCCCCCACCCAAGGAGCAGTACTTC
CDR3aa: CASSYQPPPKEQYF

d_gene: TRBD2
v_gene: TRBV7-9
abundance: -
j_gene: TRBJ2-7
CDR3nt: TGTGCCAGCAGCCGACTAGCGTATAGCTCCTACGAGCAGTACTTC
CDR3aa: CASSRLAYSSYEQYF